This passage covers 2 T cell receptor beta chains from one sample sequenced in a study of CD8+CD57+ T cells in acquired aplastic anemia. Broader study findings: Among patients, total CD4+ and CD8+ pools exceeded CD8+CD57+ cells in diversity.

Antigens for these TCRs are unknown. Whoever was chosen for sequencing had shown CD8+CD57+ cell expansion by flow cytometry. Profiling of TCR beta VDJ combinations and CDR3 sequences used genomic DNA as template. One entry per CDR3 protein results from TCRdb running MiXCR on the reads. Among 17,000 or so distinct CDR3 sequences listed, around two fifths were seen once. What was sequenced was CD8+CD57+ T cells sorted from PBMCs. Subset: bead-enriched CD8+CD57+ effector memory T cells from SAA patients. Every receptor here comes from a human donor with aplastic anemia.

The CDR3, as DNA: TGCAGTGCTAGAGAGGGGGGTAGCGGGCTTTCCCTGGATACGCAGTATTTT. This encodes CSAREGGSGLSLDTQYF. The chain links TRBV20-1 to TRBJ2-3; 7 bases map to TRBD2. The length of the CDR3 is 17 residues. With V trimmed by 0 bases and J by 6 bases, 15 bases remained unmatched. Germline assignment: CDR1 DFQATT and CDR2 SNEGSKA (reference sequence).

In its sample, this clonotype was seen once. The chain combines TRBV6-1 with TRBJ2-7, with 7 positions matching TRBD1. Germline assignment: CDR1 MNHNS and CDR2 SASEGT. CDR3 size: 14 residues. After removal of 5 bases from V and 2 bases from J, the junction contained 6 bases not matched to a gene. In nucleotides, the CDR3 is TGTGCCAGCAGTACTACAGGGGCAACCTACGAGCAGTACGTC. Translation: CASSTTGATYEQYV.